Included here is one T cell receptor (beta chain) sequence, with context. Its antigen is unknown. Blood sampling was done at baseline, cycle 4 day 1, and cycle 7 day 1. This specimen comes from a study of OX40 agonist ivuxolimab in advanced cancers. Study details: Head and neck, renal cell, melanoma or hepatocellular carcinoma were the cancers that dose-escalation patients had. Study-wide results and caveats: Clonal expansion among partial responders at 0.1-3.0 mg/kg ranked near the lowest. The study found that CD8+ T cells averaged more expanded clones than CD4+.

Assay: immunoSEQ multiplex PCR; the TCRdb copy retains only in-frame clones and omits some. Among about 99,000 clones listed, approximately 94% were seen once. Trimming cost V 10 bases and J 0 bases; bases outside gene matches: 7. CDR1 and CDR2 (germline): SEHNR, FQNEAQ (reference sequence). The CDR3 length is 14 residues. Sequencing was performed on CD4+ or CD8+ T cells sorted from blood, taken in a trial of the OX40 agonist ivuxolimab. The sequence was collected from an adult with an advanced solid tumor such as melanoma, head and neck, liver or kidney cancer. The chain is built from TRBV7-9 and TRBJ2-7; 9 nucleotides line up with TRBD2. The CDR3 is CATGGGLASYEQYF. The CDR3 DNA reads TGTGCCACCGGGGGGGGACTAGCCTCCTACGAGCAGTACTTC.